This T cell receptor (beta chain) was observed in a study of blood T cell repertoires in COVID-19. Sequencing was performed with immunoSEQ multiplex PCR; in TCRdb, only in-frame clones are kept and a portion is missing. The sample includes more than 85,000 clones, approximately 92% of them seen just once. V dropped 5 bases and J dropped 2; count of bases not matched to a gene: 6. The CDR3 spans 15 residues. The germline V gene has CDR1 MNHEY and CDR2 SVGAGI. Sequenced input: peripheral blood. The V gene is TRBV6-5, the J gene TRBJ2-1, with TRBD1 identical over 7 bases. The sequence was obtained from a man aged 18 to 35 with acute or convalescent COVID-19. The CDR3 region is CASSITQGTYNEQFF. Here the CDR3 DNA reads TGTGCCAGCAGTATCACACAGGGGACCTACAATGAGCAGTTCTTC.